Each of the 3 T cell receptor beta chains below was sequenced from the same sample in a study of T cell responses to AZD1222 COVID-19 vaccine (dated by TCRdb to the early 2020s). The sample's time point, from its label and the paper: baseline before first vaccination. The library was obtained by the immunoSEQ multiplex PCR assay. Entries here come from immuneACCESS through TCRdb and include only in-frame sequences with V and J called. Some clones fail to appear in such tables; in the studies checked, an unresolved V gene covers under half of the shortfall, and the cause of the remainder is unknown. This sample is represented by 90,000 to 150,000 clones; approximately 90% of them were singletons. Together, the top ten hold 8.4% of the sample. Here the sequenced sample was peripheral blood, taken on day 0 of AZD1222 vaccination. Receptors originate from an adult in good health.

The rearrangement joins TRBV18 to TRBJ1-3; TRBD1 aligns across 9 bases. Germline V gene data show CDR1 as KGHSH and CDR2 as LQKENI. Losses at the gene ends were 4 bases for V and 3 bases for J; bases not matched to a gene: 1. This CDR3 comprises 14 residues. In nucleotides, the CDR3 is TGTGCCAGCTCACGGGACAGGGATGGAAACACCATATATTTT. Translating it yields CASSRDRDGNTIYF. Supplemented by reference TRBV18 and TRBJ1-3, the full variable domain reads NAGVMQNPRHLVRRRGQEARLRCSPMKGHSHVYWYRQLPEEGLKFMVYLQKENIIDESGMPKERFSAEFPKEGPSILRIQQVVRGDSAAYFCASSRDRDGNTIYFGEGSWLTVV.

The rearrangement joins TRBV27 to TRBJ1-5; D is uncertain. The length of the CDR3 is 14 residues. Germline values: CDR1 MNHEY, CDR2 SMNVEV (reference sequence). The germline V and J ends were trimmed by 6 bases and 5 bases, with 14 bases remaining between them. Here the CDR3 reads CASSLGSFYQPQHF. Written as DNA, the CDR3 is TGTGCCAGCAGCCTCGGCTCTTTTTATCAGCCCCAGCATTTT.

The chain is built from TRBV5-1 and TRBJ2-1; D not certain. V lost 4 bases and J 0 bases, leaving 11 bases between the germline ends. CDR1 and CDR2 from the germline V gene are SGHRS and YFSETQ. The CDR3 loop spans 15 amino acids. CDR3 bases: TGCGCCAGCAGCCCACAGCATTCCTCCTACAATGAGCAGTTCTTC. Translation: CASSPQHSSYNEQFF.